A selection of T cell receptor beta chains follows, all from one sample in a study of blood T cell repertoires in COVID-19. Produced via immunoSEQ multiplex PCR; TCRdb's table is partial and in-frame only. The data hold tens of thousands of clones, with roughly 78% observed a single time. Sequenced input: peripheral blood. The source of these receptors is a woman of 80 years or more with active or convalescent COVID-19. CDR3s include the opening cysteine and the closing phenylalanine or tryptophan. The D gene is left open where the match is weak. Clone size is shown for a subset of rows, as once, few, many or a class of expanded clone.

TRBJ2-3	.	TRBV9	.	.	CASSTSTNIRDTQYF
TRBJ2-1	TRBD2	TRBV5-6	.	TGTGCCAGCAGCTTTCTTCTAGCGGCATACAATGAGCAGTTCTTC	CASSFLLAAYNEQFF
TRBJ1-5	.	TRBV27	.	TGTGCCAGCAGACCGACTTGGGTTACAAGCAATCAGCCCCAGCATTTT	CASRPTWVTSNQPQHF
TRBJ2-1	.	TRBV7-9	.	TGTGCCAGCAGCTTAGCGGGCGGGTTTAGCTCCTACAATGAGCAGTTCTTC	CASSLAGGFSSYNEQFF
TRBJ1-1	.	TRBV28	.	TGTGCCAGCAGTTTATTGAGGGTGCGAGCTTTCTTT	CASSLLRVRAFF
TRBJ2-3	TRBD2	TRBV9	.	TGTGCCAGCAGCGGAGGGGGAGCTAGCGGGAGGGCTGATACGCAGTATTTT	CASSGGGASGRADTQYF
TRBJ2-5	TRBD2	TRBV2	.	TGTGCCAGGACTTGGACTAGCGGGGATCAAGAGACCCAGTACTTC	CARTWTSGDQETQYF
TRBJ2-1	TRBD2	TRBV10-2	.	TGCGCCAGCAGGCCGGGACTAGCGAACAATGAGCAGTTCTTC	CASRPGLANNEQFF
TRBJ2-1	.	TRBV9	once	TGTGCCAGCAGCGTAGAATTGGTAGCCAGCTCCTACAATGAGCAGTTCTTC	CASSVELVASSYNEQFF
TRBJ2-1	.	TRBV6-5	.	TGTGCCAGCAGTTACTCGAGACTCCACCCAGCGCTCTTC	CASSYSRLHPALF
TRBJ2-7	TRBD2	TRBV5-1	.	TGCGCCAGCAGCTTTCGAGCGGGAGGGAGCTCCTACGAGCAGTACTTC	CASSFRAGGSSYEQYF
TRBJ1-1	.	TRBV5-4	once	TGTGCCAGCAGCCAGGACTCCTTATGGGCGAACACTGAAGCTTTCTTT	CASSQDSLWANTEAFF
TRBJ2-7	TRBD1	TRBV18	.	TGTGCCAGCTCACGCCTGTCCGGGACAGGGGCCCACGAGCAGTACTTC	CASSRLSGTGAHEQYF
TRBJ1-6	TRBD1	TRBV25-1	few	TGTGCCAGCAGTGAATCAACCGGGACAGTACTTAATTCACCCCTCCACTTT	CASSESTGTVLNSPLHF
TRBJ1-1	.	TRBV4-3	.	TGCGCCAGCAGCCATGCCCAGACAAGGAACACTGAAGCTTTCTTT	CASSHAQTRNTEAFF
TRBJ2-1	TRBD2	TRBV7-6	.	TGTGCCAGCAGTCATACTAGCGGAACCTCGGGTGAGCAGTTCTTC	CASSHTSGTSGEQFF
TRBJ2-3	.	TRBV6-1	.	TGTGCCAGCAGTGATACCAGGATCCAATTCCCCACAGATACGCAGTATTTT	CASSDTRIQFPTDTQYF
TRBJ1-1	.	TRBV4-3	.	TGCGCCAGCAGCCAAGAGCGCATGAACACTGAAGCTTTCTTT	CASSQERMNTEAFF
TRBJ2-7	TRBD2	TRBV10-3	few	TGTGCCATCAAAACCACCCCCCCCGGGGGGAAGAACGAGCAGTACTTC	CAIKTTPPGGKNEQYF
TRBJ2-1	TRBD2	TRBV5-5	.	TGTGCCAGCAGCTTGGTAGCGGGGTCCTACAATGAGCAGTTCTTC	CASSLVAGSYNEQFF
TRBJ1-1	TRBD1	TRBV11-2	.	TGTGCCAGCAGCGGATTGAGACAGGGTTCGAATGAAGCTTTCTTT	CASSGLRQGSNEAFF
TRBJ2-7	.	TRBV2	few	TGTGCCAGCAGTGAGAGACTGAGCGGGTCCTACGAGCAGTACTTC	CASSERLSGSYEQYF
TRBJ1-2	.	TRBV27	.	TGTGCCAGCATACTCGACTATGGCTACACCTTC	CASILDYGYTF
TRBJ2-1	.	TRBV2	once	TGTGCCAGCAGTGAAAGTCAGGGTAGGAATGAGCAGTTCTTC	CASSESQGRNEQFF
TRBJ1-3	.	TRBV5-1	.	TGCGCCAGCAGCCCAGACAGGTTAGGAGTCTCTGGAAACACCATATATTTT	CASSPDRLGVSGNTIYF
TRBJ2-7	.	TRBV5-8	.	TGTGCCAGCAGCCGCGACAGGGGAGGGTCCTACGAGCAGTACTTC	CASSRDRGGSYEQYF
TRBJ2-2	TRBD1	TRBV3-1/TRBV3-2	once	TGTGCCAGCAGCCGCTGGGGCGCGGACAGGAGCACCGGGGAGCTGTTTTTT	CASSRWGADRSTGELFF
TRBJ2-3	.	TRBV7-3	.	TGTGCCAGCAGCTTAATGGGAGTCGGGGCAGATACGCAGTATTTT	CASSLMGVGADTQYF
TRBJ2-1	TRBD2	TRBV7-6	.	TGTGCCAGCAGCTTAAGACTAGCGGGGGGAAGCTTCTCCTACAATGAGCAGTTCTTC	CASSLRLAGGSFSYNEQFF
TRBJ2-1	TRBD2	TRBV27	.	TGTGCCAGCAGTTTTTTTGGGGGGGGATATGAGCAGTTCTTC	CASSFFGGGYEQFF
TRBJ2-3	TRBD2	TRBV19	.	TGTGCCAATAGTAGGTCACTAGCGGGAGGAGGGGCAGATACGCAGTATTTT	CANSRSLAGGGADTQYF
TRBJ1-1	.	TRBV14	.	TGTGCCAGCAGCCGACTGATCAACACTGAAGCTTTCTTT	CASSRLINTEAFF
TRBJ2-1	TRBD2	TRBV24-1	once	TGTGCCACCAGTGTCAGTAGCGGGAGTTACAATGAGCAGTTCTTC	CATSVSSGSYNEQFF
TRBJ2-1	TRBD1	TRBV28	.	TGTGCCAGCAATTACCTGGACAGGCACAATGAGCAGTTCTTC	CASNYLDRHNEQFF
TRBJ2-1	TRBD2	TRBV24-1	.	TGTGCCACCAGTGATTTGCTCCCTTCGGTAGCGGGAGGTTATGAGCAGTTCTTC	CATSDLLPSVAGGYEQFF
TRBJ1-2	TRBD1	TRBV19	.	TGTGCCAGTAGTTCCCGGGACAGGGGGCCCCCCCGAGGCTACACCTTC	CASSSRDRGPPRGYTF
TRBJ1-1	TRBD1	TRBV27	.	TGTGCCAGCAGTTTATGGACAGGGGACACTGAAGCTTTCTTT	CASSLWTGDTEAFF
TRBJ1-5	.	TRBV4-3	.	TGCGCCAGCAGCCAAGATTTGAGGTTCGCCCAGCATTTT	CASSQDLRFAQHF